The 3 T cell receptor beta chains below were found in one sample sequenced in a study of regulatory T cells in long-lasting Graves disease. Time point indicated: newly diagnosed GD, antithyroid drugs for less than 3 months. PBMC-extracted RNA yielded the TCR library. Arm-PCR with iRepertoire HTBI primers amplified the CDR3 regions for these TCR beta libraries. TCRdb re-analysed the multiplex PCR reads in MiXCR, keeping a single row per CDR3 protein. Here the sample spans 400,000 to 500,000 distinct CDR3 sequences, more than 12% being singletons. Another study also made use of these data, one on T cells in Graves' hyperthyroidism and ophthalmopathy.

Specimen: peripheral blood mononuclear cells (PBMCs), collected at new diagnosis, from a patient treated with antithyroid drugs. The receptors originated from a woman aged 25 to 39 with Graves disease.

This clonotype was detected a few times. The rearrangement links TRBV7-9 to TRBJ2-5, with 11 nucleotides matching TRBD2. V dropped 5 bases and J dropped 1; count of bases not matched to a gene: 6. Germline V lookup: CDR1 SEHNR, CDR2 FQNEAQ (reference sequence). This CDR3 comprises 16 residues. The CDR3 spells CASSPLAGVPQETQYF. CDR3 coding DNA: TGTGCCAGCAGCCCACTAGCGGGAGTCCCCCAAGAGACCCAGTACTTC.

In its sample, this clonotype was seen many times. This chain uses TRBV7-8 with TRBJ2-7, with TRBD1 identical over 8 bases. Looked up from germline, CDR1 is SGHVS and CDR2 is FQNEAQ. Germline trimming cut 2 bases from V and 0 bases from J; bases unmatched to any gene: 3. The length of the CDR3 is 15 residues. In DNA form, the CDR3 reads TGTGCCAGCAGCTTAAAGGACAGGGCCTCCTACGAGCAGTACTTC. Its translation is CASSLKDRASYEQYF.

This clonotype was detected ten times or more. J is TRBJ1-1 and V is TRBV20-1; 8 bases match TRBD1. The germline V gene has CDR1 DFQATT and CDR2 SNEGSKA (reference sequence). The CDR3 length is 14 residues. Trimming at V came to 4 bases and at J to 5 bases, leaving 9 bases not matched to a gene. This CDR3 is CSAMDRALLTEAFF. The CDR3 DNA reads TGCAGTGCTATGGACAGGGCGTTGTTGACTGAAGCTTTCTTT.